This T cell receptor (beta chain) was observed in a study of blood T cell repertoires in COVID-19. This CDR3 has 13 amino acids. V shed 2 bases, J shed 11 bases, and the junction held 7 bases outside the gene matches. Per germline, CDR1 MNHEY and CDR2 SMNVEV (reference sequence). Authors' processing steps: Estimates of nucleated cell counts were drawn from the amplification of reference gene primers. The method was immunoSEQ multiplex PCR; TCRdb's version includes in-frame clones alone and lacks a portion of them. The DNA was the basis for D and trimming; V, J and clone size are from that table. The table records some 310,000 clones, around 86% of them present only once.

The chain uses TRBV27 and TRBJ1-1; TRBD1 matches at 8 bases. The sequenced material came from peripheral blood. This TCR was recovered from a man in his fifties or sixties with active or convalescent COVID-19. CDR3 DNA sequence: TGTGCCAGCAGTTTACGGAAGGACAGGGCGGCTTTCTTT. Translated: CASSLRKDRAAFF.